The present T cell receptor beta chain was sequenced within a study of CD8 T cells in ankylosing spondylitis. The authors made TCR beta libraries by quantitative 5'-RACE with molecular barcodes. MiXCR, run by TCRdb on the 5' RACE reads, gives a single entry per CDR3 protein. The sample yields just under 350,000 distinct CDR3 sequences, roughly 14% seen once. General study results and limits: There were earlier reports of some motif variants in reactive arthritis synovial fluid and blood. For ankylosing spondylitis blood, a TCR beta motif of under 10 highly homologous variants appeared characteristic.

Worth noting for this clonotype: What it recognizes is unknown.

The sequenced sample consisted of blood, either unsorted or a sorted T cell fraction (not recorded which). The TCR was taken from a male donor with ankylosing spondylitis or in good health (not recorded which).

In DNA, the CDR3 is TGCGCCAGCAGCTTGGGACCGGGGGGCGAGCAGTACTTC. Translating gives CASSLGPGGEQYF. The chain recombines TRBV5-1 with TRBJ2-7, with 7 bases identical to TRBD2. Germline lookup yields CDR1 SGHRS and CDR2 YFSETQ. CDR3 size: 13 residues. The trim removed 0 bases at V and 6 bases at J, leaving 3 bases unmatched.